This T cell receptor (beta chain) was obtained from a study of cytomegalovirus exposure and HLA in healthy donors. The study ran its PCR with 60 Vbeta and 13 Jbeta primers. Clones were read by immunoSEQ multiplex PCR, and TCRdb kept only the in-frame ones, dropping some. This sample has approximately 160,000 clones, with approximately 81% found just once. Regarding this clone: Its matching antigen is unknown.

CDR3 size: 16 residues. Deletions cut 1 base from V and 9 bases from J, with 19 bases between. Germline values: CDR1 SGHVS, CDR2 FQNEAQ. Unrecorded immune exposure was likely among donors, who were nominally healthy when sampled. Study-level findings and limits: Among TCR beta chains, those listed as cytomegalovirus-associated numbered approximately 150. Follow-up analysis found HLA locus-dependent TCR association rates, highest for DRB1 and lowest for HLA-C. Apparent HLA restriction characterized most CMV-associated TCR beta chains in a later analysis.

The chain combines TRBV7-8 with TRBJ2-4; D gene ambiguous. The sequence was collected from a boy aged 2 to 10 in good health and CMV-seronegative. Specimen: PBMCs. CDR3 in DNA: TGTGCCAGCAGCTTAGATCTCGGATCAGGCTTGAGCATTCAGTACTTC. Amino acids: CASSLDLGSGLSIQYF.